A selection of T cell receptor beta chains follows, all from one sample in a study of beta chain features in type 1 diabetes. Some clones are missing from TCRdb's copy, which holds only in-frame ones; the method was immunoSEQ multiplex PCR. Seen here are roughly 150,000 clones, more than 60% observed once, and the top ten hold about 0.091%. Material for sequencing was naive CD4+ T cells from blood. Receptors originate from a man aged 25 to 40 with type 1 diabetes. Both conserved end residues are part of each CDR3. The order of the fields is clone size, J gene, V gene, D gene, CDR3 DNA, CDR3 protein. A D gene is named only where the DNA matches it firmly. Rows give clone size only sometimes, using once, few, many, or a class for an expanded clone.

NA,TRBJ2-5,TRBV6-1,TRBD2,TGTGCCAGCACCACCGGGACTACGGTTGGAGAGACCCAGTACTTC,CASTTGTTVGETQYF
NA,TRBJ2-5,TRBV7-2,NA,TGTGCCAGCAGCCGTACAGGGTCAGGAGAGACCCAGTACTTC,CASSRTGSGETQYF
NA,TRBJ2-3,TRBV9,TRBD2,TGTGCCAGCAGCGTAGAAGCGGGGGCAGATACGCAGTATTTT,CASSVEAGADTQYF
NA,TRBJ2-3,TRBV5-1,NA,TGCGCCAGCAGGAGGGTCCAGCCCACAGATACGCAGTATTTT,CASRRVQPTDTQYF
NA,TRBJ2-7,TRBV5-1,NA,TGCGCCAGCAGTTGGGCGGGGACCCAAAGGGAGCAGTACTTC,CASSWAGTQREQYF
few,TRBJ1-1,TRBV30,NA,TGTGCCTGGAGTGCCGACCTACGAAACACTGAAGCTTTCTTT,CAWSADLRNTEAFF
NA,TRBJ2-1,TRBV5-1,NA,TGCGCCAGCAGCTCCGGACAGAGCTCCTACAATGAGCAGTTCTTC,CASSSGQSSYNEQFF
NA,TRBJ2-5,TRBV10-3,NA,TGTGCCATCAGTGAAATGCTCCAAGAGACCCAGTACTTC,CAISEMLQETQYF
NA,TRBJ2-5,TRBV5-4,TRBD1,TGTGCCAGCAGCCCACAGGGGCCAGAGACCCAGTACTTC,CASSPQGPETQYF
NA,TRBJ2-5,TRBV9,NA,TGTGCCAGCAGCGTAGGACAGGAACGAAATAGAGGGCAAGAGACCCAGTACTTC,CASSVGQERNRGQETQYF
few,TRBJ1-5,TRBV29-1,NA,TGCAGCGTTAGAGTCGATAGCAATCAGCCCCAGCATTTT,CSVRVDSNQPQHF
few,TRBJ2-5,TRBV11-2,NA,TGTGCCAGCAGCCATCAAGAGACCCAGTACTTC,CASSHQETQYF
few,TRBJ1-4,TRBV2,NA,TGTGCCAGCAGTCCCCGGCAGGAGGCAGATGAACTGTTTTTT,CASSPRQEADELFF
NA,TRBJ2-3,TRBV10-3,TRBD2,TGTGCCATCAGTGAGTCCGGACTAGCGCCGAATACGCAGTATTTT,CAISESGLAPNTQYF
NA,TRBJ2-1,TRBV27,TRBD1,TGTGCCAGCAGTCCTGACCGGGACAGAGATTACAATGAGCAGTTCTTC,CASSPDRDRDYNEQFF
NA,TRBJ2-3,TRBV7-9,NA,TGTGCCAGCAGCTCCACAGATACGCAGTATTTT,CASSSTDTQYF
NA,TRBJ2-3,TRBV29-1,NA,TGCAGCGTCGCTACAGGGAGTGCAGATACGCAGTATTTT,CSVATGSADTQYF
NA,TRBJ2-3,TRBV1,NA,TGCACCAGCAGCCGAGTCACAGATACGCAGTATTTT,CTSSRVTDTQYF
NA,TRBJ2-7,TRBV29-1,TRBD1,TGCAGCGCCTGGAGGACAGGGGATATGGAGCAGTACTTC,CSAWRTGDMEQYF
NA,TRBJ2-7,TRBV29-1,TRBD2,TGCAGCGTTGAAGATACGATGCGGGGGGCCCCGGGAGAGCAGTACTTC,CSVEDTMRGAPGEQYF
NA,TRBJ1-1,TRBV30,NA,TGTGCCTGGAGTATCGGTGGACAGGAAGCTTTCTTT,CAWSIGGQEAFF
NA,TRBJ2-5,TRBV7-8,NA,TGTGCCAGCAGCCACCGGGCAGGGTTTGAGACCCAGTACTTC,CASSHRAGFETQYF
NA,TRBJ2-1,TRBV18,NA,TGTGCCAGCTCACCTTTTAACCCGACAGGTTCGGTCTACAATGAGCAGTTCTTC,CASSPFNPTGSVYNEQFF
once,TRBJ2-3,TRBV18,NA,TGTGCCAGCTCACCAATCGCAGGATCCACAGATACGCAGTATTTT,CASSPIAGSTDTQYF
once,TRBJ2-7,TRBV20-1,NA,TGCAGTCTGTGGACGACCTACGAGCAGTACTTC,CSLWTTYEQYF
NA,TRBJ2-3,TRBV6-5,NA,TGTGCCAGCAGTGGGACAACGTATACGCAGTATTTT,CASSGTTYTQYF
NA,TRBJ2-4,TRBV27,NA,TGTGCCAGCAGTTTAAAGGGGATGGGCAAAAACATTCAGTACTTC,CASSLKGMGKNIQYF
few,TRBJ2-7,TRBV7-9,TRBD2,TGTGCCAGCAGCCCCTCTAGCGGCTCCTACGAGCAGTACTTC,CASSPSSGSYEQYF
NA,TRBJ2-3,TRBV29-1,NA,TGCAGCGTTGAAGACGGGGTAATATACACAGATACGCAGTATTTT,CSVEDGVIYTDTQYF
NA,TRBJ1-1,TRBV30,NA,TGTGCCTGGATGGGAGCTGAAGCTTTCTTT,CAWMGAEAFF
NA,TRBJ2-2,TRBV29-1,NA,TGCAGCGCTAAGGGGGTCAGCGTCAACACCGGGGAGCTGTTTTTT,CSAKGVSVNTGELFF
NA,TRBJ2-5,TRBV29-1,TRBD2,TGCAGCGGCCGCCTAGGGACTAGCGGGCCTCAAGAGACCCAGTACTTC,CSGRLGTSGPQETQYF